Only a few counts were recorded for the clone carrying this TCR beta chain. Its antigen is as yet unknown. Extraction of RNA preceded its reverse transcription into cDNA, which served as the sequencing template. This table comes from immunoSEQ multiplex PCR, and its TCRdb copy is limited to in-frame clones, with some not included. The data show about 270,000 clones, 60% seen once. The data are from a study of CD8+ T cells in alopecia areata. At the level of the study: The study gave treated patients oral tofacitinib at 5 to 10 mg twice daily.

Per the germline V gene, CDR1 is SQVTM and CDR2 is ANQGSEA. The length of the CDR3 is 15 residues. V lost 5 bases and J lost 2; bases outside the gene matches: 11. Stated treatment: oral pan-JAK inhibitor, 5-10 mg twice daily. Alopecia areata patients had lesional scalp punch biopsies and peripheral blood taken from them. Whole-study results and caveats: A large proportion of expanded lesional clones were detected persisting in scalp and blood during tofacitinib. Scalp clonality and expanded CD8+ clones among the top 100 fell significantly with tofacitinib.

The material was CD4+ T cells sorted from blood, obtained at roughly week 52, from a patient treated with tofacitinib. The receptor was isolated from a human donor with alopecia areata. The genes are TRBV29-1 and TRBJ1-2; 7 positions match TRBD1. CDR3 nucleotide sequence: TGCAGCGTTCGACGGGACAGCTCACAAAACTATGGCTACACCTTC. Protein: CSVRRDSSQNYGYTF.